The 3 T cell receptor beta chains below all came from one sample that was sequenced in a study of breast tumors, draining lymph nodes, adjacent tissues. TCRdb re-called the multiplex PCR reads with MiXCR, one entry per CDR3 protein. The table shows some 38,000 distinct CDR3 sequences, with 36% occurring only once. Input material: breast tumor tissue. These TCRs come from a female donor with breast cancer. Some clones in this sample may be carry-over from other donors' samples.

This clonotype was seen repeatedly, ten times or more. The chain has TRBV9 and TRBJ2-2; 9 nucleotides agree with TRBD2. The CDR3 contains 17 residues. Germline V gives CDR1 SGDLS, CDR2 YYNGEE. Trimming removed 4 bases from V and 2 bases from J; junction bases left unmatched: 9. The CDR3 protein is CASSSSRREGNTGELFF. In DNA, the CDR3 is TGTGCCAGCAGCTCCTCCCGGCGGGAGGGTAACACCGGGGAGCTGTTTTTT.

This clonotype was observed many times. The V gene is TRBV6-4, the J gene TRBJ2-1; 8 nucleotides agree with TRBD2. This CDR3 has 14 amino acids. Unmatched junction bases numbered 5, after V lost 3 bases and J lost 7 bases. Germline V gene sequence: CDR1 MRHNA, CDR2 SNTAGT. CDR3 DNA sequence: TGTGCCAGCAGTGAAAGCGGGAGAATGAATGAGCAGTTCTTC. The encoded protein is CASSESGRMNEQFF.

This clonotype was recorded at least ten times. CDR3 sequence (DNA): TGTGCCAGCAGCTCGGTTATTACAACACCCACCTATGGCTACACCTTC. Residues: CASSSVITTPTYGYTF. V gene TRBV5-6 combines with J gene TRBJ1-2; the D is unclear. Trimming took off 3 bases at V and 4 bases at J, with 19 bases between the two ends. Per the germline V gene, CDR1 is SGHDT and CDR2 is YYEEEE. CDR3 length: 16 residues.